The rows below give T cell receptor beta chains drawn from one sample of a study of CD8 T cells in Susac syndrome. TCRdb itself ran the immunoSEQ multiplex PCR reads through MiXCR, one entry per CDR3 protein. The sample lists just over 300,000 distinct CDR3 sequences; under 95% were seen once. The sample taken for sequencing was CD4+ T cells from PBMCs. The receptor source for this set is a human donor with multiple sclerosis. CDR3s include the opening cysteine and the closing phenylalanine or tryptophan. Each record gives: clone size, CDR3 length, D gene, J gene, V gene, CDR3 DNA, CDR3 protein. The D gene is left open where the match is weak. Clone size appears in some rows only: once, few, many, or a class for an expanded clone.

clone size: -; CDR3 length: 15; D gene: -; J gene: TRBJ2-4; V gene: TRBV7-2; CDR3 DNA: TGTGCCAGCAGCTTAAGTTGGATAGCCAAAAACATTCAGTACTTC; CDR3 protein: CASSLSWIAKNIQYF
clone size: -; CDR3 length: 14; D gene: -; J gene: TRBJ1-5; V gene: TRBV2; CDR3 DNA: TGTGCCAGCAGTGTTCAGCTAAACAATCAGCCCCAGCATTTT; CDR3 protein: CASSVQLNNQPQHF
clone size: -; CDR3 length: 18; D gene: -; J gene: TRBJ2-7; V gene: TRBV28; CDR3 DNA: TGTGCCAGCAGGACTACAGGGTCTGCAGTGGGTAGCTCCTACGAGCAGTACTTC; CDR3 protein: CASRTTGSAVGSSYEQYF
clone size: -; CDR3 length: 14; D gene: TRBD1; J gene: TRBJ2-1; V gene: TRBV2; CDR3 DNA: TGTGCCAGCAGCCGGGACAGGGGTAAGATTGAGCAGTTCTTC; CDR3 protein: CASSRDRGKIEQFF
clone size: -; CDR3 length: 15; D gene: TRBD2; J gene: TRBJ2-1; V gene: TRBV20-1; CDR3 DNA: TGCAGTGCTCCCCCTAGCGGGAGCTCCTACAATGAGCAGTTCTTC; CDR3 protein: CSAPPSGSSYNEQFF
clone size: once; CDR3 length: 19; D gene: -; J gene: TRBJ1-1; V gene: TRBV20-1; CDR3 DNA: TGCAGTGCTAGAGATGTATTCGAGGGAACAGACAACATGAACACTGAAGCTTTCTTT; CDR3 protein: CSARDVFEGTDNMNTEAFF
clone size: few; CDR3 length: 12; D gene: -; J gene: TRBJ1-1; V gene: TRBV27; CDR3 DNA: TGTGCCAGCAGTCCCCAGGGCACTGAAGCTTTCTTT; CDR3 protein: CASSPQGTEAFF
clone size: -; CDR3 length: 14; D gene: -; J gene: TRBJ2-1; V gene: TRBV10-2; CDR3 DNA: TGCGCCAGCAGTGAGGGGGCTAGCCCCAATGAGCAGTTCTTC; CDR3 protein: CASSEGASPNEQFF
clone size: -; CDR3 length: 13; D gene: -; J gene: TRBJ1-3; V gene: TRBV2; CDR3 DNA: TGTGCCAGCAACCGGCAGGGGCAAAACACCATATATTTT; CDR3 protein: CASNRQGQNTIYF
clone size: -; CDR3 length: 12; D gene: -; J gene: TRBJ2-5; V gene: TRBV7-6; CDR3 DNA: TGTGCCAGCACCCTCTTCGGAGAGACCCAGTACTTC; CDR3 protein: CASTLFGETQYF
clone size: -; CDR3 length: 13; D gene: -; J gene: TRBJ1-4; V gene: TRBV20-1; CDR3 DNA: TGCAGTGCTAGTTTAGGGGCACAGACCAAACTGTTTTTT; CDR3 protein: CSASLGAQTKLFF
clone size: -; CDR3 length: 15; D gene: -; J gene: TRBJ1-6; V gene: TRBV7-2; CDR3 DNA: TGTGCCAGCAGCTTAATGGGACCGCTTAATTCACCCCTCCACTTT; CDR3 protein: CASSLMGPLNSPLHF
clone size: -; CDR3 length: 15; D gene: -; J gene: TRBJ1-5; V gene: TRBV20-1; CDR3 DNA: TGCAGTGCTAGAGTTCGCGCGGATAGCAATCAGCCCCAGCATTTT; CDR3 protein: CSARVRADSNQPQHF
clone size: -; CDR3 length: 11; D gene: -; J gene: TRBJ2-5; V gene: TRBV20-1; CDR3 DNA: TGCAGTGCCCGGCGAAAAGAGACCCAGTACTTC; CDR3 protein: CSARRKETQYF
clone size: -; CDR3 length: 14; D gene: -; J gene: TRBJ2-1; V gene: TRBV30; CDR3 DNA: TGTGCCTCCCGTGGATTTCCGAACTACAATGAGCAGTTCTTC; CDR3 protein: CASRGFPNYNEQFF
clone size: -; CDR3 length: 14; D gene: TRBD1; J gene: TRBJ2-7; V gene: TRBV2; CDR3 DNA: TGTGCCAGCAGTGGCATAGGGGGCGGTTACGAGCAGTACTTC; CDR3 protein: CASSGIGGGYEQYF
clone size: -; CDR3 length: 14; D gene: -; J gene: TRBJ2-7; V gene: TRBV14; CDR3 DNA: TGTGCCAGCAGCCAACAAGTCCGGCGGGACGAGCAGTACTTC; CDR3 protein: CASSQQVRRDEQYF
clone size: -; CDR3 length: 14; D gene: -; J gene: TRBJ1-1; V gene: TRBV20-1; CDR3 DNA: TGCAGTGCCGGTCGGGCAGGGCGAATCACTGAAGCTTTCTTT; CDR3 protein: CSAGRAGRITEAFF
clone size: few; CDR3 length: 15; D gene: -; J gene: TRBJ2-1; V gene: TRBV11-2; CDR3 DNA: TGTGCCAGCAGCTTAGAAGGGCAGGCCTACAATGAGCAGTTCTTC; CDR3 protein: CASSLEGQAYNEQFF
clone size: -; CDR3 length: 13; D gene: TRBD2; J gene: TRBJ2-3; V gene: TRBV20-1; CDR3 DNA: TGCAGTGCTACCGGGACTAGTAAAGATACGCAGTATTTT; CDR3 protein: CSATGTSKDTQYF
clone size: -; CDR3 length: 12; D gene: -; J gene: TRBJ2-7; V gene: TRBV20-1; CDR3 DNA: TGCAGTGCTAGGCCCCCCGGGGACGAGCAGTACTTC; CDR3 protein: CSARPPGDEQYF
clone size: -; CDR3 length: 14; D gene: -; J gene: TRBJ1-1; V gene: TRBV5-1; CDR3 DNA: TGCGCCAGCAGCTTGGCCCCAATGAACACTGAAGCTTTCTTT; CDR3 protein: CASSLAPMNTEAFF
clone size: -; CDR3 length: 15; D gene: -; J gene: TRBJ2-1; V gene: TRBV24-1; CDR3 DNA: TGTGCCACCAGTGATGCTACCGGGCCGAACAATGAGCAGTTCTTC; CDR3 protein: CATSDATGPNNEQFF
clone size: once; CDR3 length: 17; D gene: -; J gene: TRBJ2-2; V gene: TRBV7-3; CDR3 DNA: TGTGCCAGCAGCTTACTTGGCGGGAAGGCGAACACCGGGGAGCTGTTTTTT; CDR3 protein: CASSLLGGKANTGELFF
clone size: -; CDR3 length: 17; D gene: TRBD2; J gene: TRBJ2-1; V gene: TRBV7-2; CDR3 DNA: TGTGCCAGCAGCTTAGCGACTAGCGGGAGTACCTACAATGAGCAGTTCTTC; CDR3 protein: CASSLATSGSTYNEQFF
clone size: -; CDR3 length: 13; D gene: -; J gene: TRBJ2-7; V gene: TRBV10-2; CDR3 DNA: TGCGCCAGCAGTGTAGTGACCTCCGGCGAGCAGTACTTC; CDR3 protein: CASSVVTSGEQYF
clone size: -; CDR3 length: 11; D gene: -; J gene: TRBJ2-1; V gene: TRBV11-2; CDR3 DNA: TGTGCCAGCTCTACAGGGAGTGAGCAGTTCTTC; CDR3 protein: CASSTGSEQFF
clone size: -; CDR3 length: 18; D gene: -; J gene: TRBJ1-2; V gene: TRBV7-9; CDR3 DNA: TGTGCCAGCAGCTTAGCGAGGACAGTCCGGGGTACAGACTATGGCTACACCTTC; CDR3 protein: CASSLARTVRGTDYGYTF
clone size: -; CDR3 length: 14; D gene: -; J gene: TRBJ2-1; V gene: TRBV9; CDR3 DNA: TGTGCCAGCTCACGTCGGGGGGCCACAAACGAGCAGTTCTTC; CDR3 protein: CASSRRGATNEQFF
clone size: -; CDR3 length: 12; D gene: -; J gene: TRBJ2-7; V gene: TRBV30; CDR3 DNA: TGTGCCTGGGGTTTTGCGTCCTACGAGCAGTACTTC; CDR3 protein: CAWGFASYEQYF
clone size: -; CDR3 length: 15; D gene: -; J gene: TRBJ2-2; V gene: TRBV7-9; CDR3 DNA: TGTGCCAGCAGCTTCGGACAGAACCCTGACGGGGAGCTGTTTTTT; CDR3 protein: CASSFGQNPDGELFF
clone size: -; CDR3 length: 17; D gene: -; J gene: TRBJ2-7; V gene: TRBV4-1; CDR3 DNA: TGCGCCAGCAGCCAAGCGTCGGGTGGTGGGGTGGGCTACGAGCAGTACTTC; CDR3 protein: CASSQASGGGVGYEQYF
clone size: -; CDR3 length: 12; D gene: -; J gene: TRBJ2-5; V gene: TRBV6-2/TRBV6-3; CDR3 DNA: TGTGCCAGCGGCCGGGTCCAAGAGACCCAGTACTTC; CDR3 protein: CASGRVQETQYF
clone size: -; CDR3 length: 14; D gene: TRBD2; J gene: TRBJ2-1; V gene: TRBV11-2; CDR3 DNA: TGTGCCAGCAGCATAAGGCGGGGGGCGGATGAGCAGTTCTTC; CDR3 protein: CASSIRRGADEQFF
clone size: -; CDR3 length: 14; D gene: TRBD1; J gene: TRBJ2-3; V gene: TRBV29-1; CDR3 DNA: TGCAGCGTTGCCCCCACAGGGGGCACAGATACGCAGTATTTT; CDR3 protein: CSVAPTGGTDTQYF
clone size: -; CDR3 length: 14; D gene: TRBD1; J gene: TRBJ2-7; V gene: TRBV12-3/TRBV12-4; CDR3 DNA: TGTGCCAGCAGTTACCGGGACAGGGGTCCCGAGCAGTACTTC; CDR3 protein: CASSYRDRGPEQYF
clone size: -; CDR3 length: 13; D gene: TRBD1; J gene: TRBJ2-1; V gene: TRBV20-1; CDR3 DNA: TGCAGTGCAACAGACAGGGAGTGGAATGAGCAGTTCTTC; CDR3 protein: CSATDREWNEQFF
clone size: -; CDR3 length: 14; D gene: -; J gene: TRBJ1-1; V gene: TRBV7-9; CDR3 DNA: TGTGCCAGCAGCAAGGGACAAAAGAACACTGAAGCTTTCTTT; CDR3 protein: CASSKGQKNTEAFF
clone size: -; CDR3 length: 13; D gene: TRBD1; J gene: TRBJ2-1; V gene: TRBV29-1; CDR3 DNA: TGCAGCTACGGGACAGGGAACCTAAATGAGCAGTTCTTC; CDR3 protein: CSYGTGNLNEQFF